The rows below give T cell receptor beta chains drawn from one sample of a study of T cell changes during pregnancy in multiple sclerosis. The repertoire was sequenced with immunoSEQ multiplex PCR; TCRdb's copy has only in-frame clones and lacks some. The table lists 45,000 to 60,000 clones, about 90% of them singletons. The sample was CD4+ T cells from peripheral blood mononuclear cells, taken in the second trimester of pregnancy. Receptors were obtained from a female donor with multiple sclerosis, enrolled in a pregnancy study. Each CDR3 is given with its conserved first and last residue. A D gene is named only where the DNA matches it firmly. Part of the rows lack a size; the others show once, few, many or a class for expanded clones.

TGTGCCAGCAGCGCGGGACTAGCGGGTTCCTACGAGCAGTACTTC CASSAGLAGSYEQYF once TRBV9 15 TRBD2 TRBJ2-7
TGTGCCAGCAGCGTTTGGCCCAGGACAGGGGTTGGCGAGCAGTACTTC CASSVWPRTGVGEQYF . TRBV9 16 TRBD1 TRBJ2-7
TGTGCCAGCAGTCCAGGGACAGGGCGGCAGCCCCAGCATTTT CASSPGTGRQPQHF few TRBV2 14 TRBD1 TRBJ1-5
TGCGCCAGCAGACTCCAGGGGCTCACAGATACGCAGTATTTT CASRLQGLTDTQYF . TRBV5-1 14 . TRBJ2-3
TGTGCCAGCAGCTTACGAGCGGGGGGGTTCCAAGAGACCCAGTACTTC CASSLRAGGFQETQYF . TRBV13 16 TRBD2 TRBJ2-5
TGTGCCAGCAGCCCGCGACAGGGGCGGGAAGAGACCCAGTACTTC CASSPRQGREETQYF once TRBV7-3 15 TRBD1 TRBJ2-5
TGCGCCAGCAGCCTGGGGAATGTGCCTGGGGCGGGGGGCACAGATACGCAGTATTTT CASSLGNVPGAGGTDTQYF . TRBV5-1 19 TRBD2 TRBJ2-3
TGTGCCAGCAGCTCGAGGGAGACCAAAGCTTTCTTT CASSSRETKAFF few TRBV6-5 12 . TRBJ1-1
TGTGCCAGCACCCCCAGTGTGACTGGAAACACCATATATTTT CASTPSVTGNTIYF . TRBV6-6 14 . TRBJ1-3
TGTGCCTGGGCGGGACAGGGTTTTACAGAAGCTTTCTTT CAWAGQGFTEAFF once TRBV30 13 TRBD1 TRBJ1-1
TGTGCCAGCAGTCCCCCGGACAGAAGGAATGAAGCTTTCTTT CASSPPDRRNEAFF . TRBV28 14 . TRBJ1-1
TGTGCCACCAGCAGAGGTGGACAGGGGGCCTCTGGCTATGGCTACACCTTC CATSRGGQGASGYGYTF . TRBV15 17 TRBD1 TRBJ1-2
TGTGCCAGCAGTCACAGGGGCCTTAAAGCTTTCTTT CASSHRGLKAFF . TRBV27 12 TRBD1 TRBJ1-1
TGTGCCAGTAGTATGCGGGGGAACACTGAAGCTTTCTTT CASSMRGNTEAFF . TRBV19 13 . TRBJ1-1
TGTGCCAGTAGACACCCCCACCGGGACATTGATCAGCCCCAGCATTTT CASRHPHRDIDQPQHF . TRBV19 16 . TRBJ1-5
TGTGCCAGCAGCTTAGGCGGGGGGGCCACAGATACGCAGTATTTT CASSLGGGATDTQYF . TRBV11-3 15 TRBD2 TRBJ2-3
TGTGCCAGCAGCGAGCTCACCGGGGAGCTGTTTTTT CASSELTGELFF . TRBV28 12 . TRBJ2-2
TGCGCCAGCAGCTTAGGTGCCTCTGACAGATCCTACGAGCAGTACTTC CASSLGASDRSYEQYF . TRBV5-1 16 . TRBJ2-7
TGTGCCAGCAGCCTACGCCGGGGGTCGAACACTGAAGCTTTCTTT CASSLRRGSNTEAFF . TRBV6-5 15 . TRBJ1-1
TGTGCCAGCAGCGCGGGAGTGGGAGCGGAGCTGTTTTTT CASSAGVGAELFF . TRBV7-7 13 TRBD2 TRBJ2-2
TGTGCCTGGAGTGTAGGAGCGGGAGCTTACAATGAGCAGTTCTTC CAWSVGAGAYNEQFF . TRBV30 15 TRBD2 TRBJ2-1
TGTGCCAGCAGCTTAGATCCCCGGGTGACAGGGATTGAAAAACTGTTTTTT CASSLDPRVTGIEKLFF . TRBV11-2 17 TRBD1 TRBJ1-4
TGTGCCAGTATGCAGGGATACAATGAGCAGTTCTTC CASMQGYNEQFF . TRBV28 12 . TRBJ2-1
TGTGCCAGCTCACCACTCCGGGACAGGAACACTGAAGCTTTCTTT CASSPLRDRNTEAFF . TRBV18 15 TRBD1 TRBJ1-1
TGCGCCAGCAGCTTCGGGACTACTTACAATGAGCAGTTCTTC CASSFGTTYNEQFF . TRBV5-1 14 TRBD2 TRBJ2-1
TGCGCCAGCAGCCAAGAAAACACAGTGCCCTATGGCTACACCTTC CASSQENTVPYGYTF . TRBV4-1 15 . TRBJ1-2
TGTGCCAGTAGTATTGTGTCTAGAGTCTACAATGAGCAGTTCTTC CASSIVSRVYNEQFF . TRBV19 15 . TRBJ2-1
TGTGCCAGCAGCTTCTGGGCGCAAAATTCACCCCTCCACTTT CASSFWAQNSPLHF . TRBV7-2 14 . TRBJ1-6
TGTGCCAGCACCAGGGACAGGGGGCGCGAAGAAAAACTGTTTTTT CASTRDRGREEKLFF . TRBV7-8 15 TRBD1 TRBJ1-4
TGTGCCAGCAGCTTTATGGGACAGGAGTACAATGAGCAGTTCTTC CASSFMGQEYNEQFF . TRBV5-4 15 TRBD1 TRBJ2-1
TGTGCCAGCAGTACCACAGGGGGCGCATCGGAGACCCAGTACTTC CASSTTGGASETQYF . TRBV11-2 15 TRBD1 TRBJ2-5
TGTGCCAGCAGTTACTCAGGGACAGGCAAAGAGACCCAGTACTTC CASSYSGTGKETQYF . TRBV6-5 15 TRBD1 TRBJ2-5
TGTGCCAGCAGCGCCCAGCGGGGGCACAATGAGCAGTTCTTC CASSAQRGHNEQFF . TRBV5-4 14 TRBD2 TRBJ2-1
TGTGCCAGTAGTATAGCTTCTAGCCTACGCCAAGAGACCCAGTACTTC CASSIASSLRQETQYF . TRBV19 16 . TRBJ2-5
TGTGCCAGCTCACCAAGGTTCCAGGGCGTTAGCGGGAGGGGCAATGAGCAGTTCTTC CASSPRFQGVSGRGNEQFF . TRBV18 19 TRBD2 TRBJ2-1
TGTGCCAGCAGCTTGGAGCGGGAGGGGACGCAGTATTTT CASSLEREGTQYF . TRBV11-2 13 TRBD2 TRBJ2-3
TGTGCCAGCAGCTTAGGGTCGGGAAGCAATCAGCCCCAGCATTTT CASSLGSGSNQPQHF . TRBV7-8 15 . TRBJ1-5